This T cell receptor beta chain was captured in a study of shared clonotypes between healthy human individuals. Whole-study results and caveats: Generation probabilities of non-shared clonotypes were lower (relative to those shared by all four donors).

The CDR3 loop spans 14 amino acids. Germline V gene lookup returns CDR1 SGHAT and CDR2 FQNNGV. The V and J ends lost 1 base and 6 bases respectively, with 13 bases between them. The data were produced by immunoSEQ multiplex PCR, yet TCRdb's version contains in-frame clones alone and is incomplete. Altogether 650,000 to 700,000 clones are present, roughly 91% being singletons, with the ten largest covering 34%. This clone was seen just once. The antigen remains undetermined. The donors, healthy adults who were HIV-negative, had experienced no recent acute infections or vaccinations. The source is a man aged 18-30 years in good health. Some clones in this sample may be carry-over from other donors' samples. The chain joins TRBV11-2 to TRBJ2-7; D unresolved. The sample taken for sequencing was memory CD8+ T cells from PBMCs. The sample's subset: CD45RO+ cells pooled with CCR7-negative TemRA cells. CDR3 protein: CASSLGPTGFEQYF. CDR3 in DNA: TGTGCCAGCAGCTTAGGCCCGACCGGCTTCGAGCAGTACTTC.